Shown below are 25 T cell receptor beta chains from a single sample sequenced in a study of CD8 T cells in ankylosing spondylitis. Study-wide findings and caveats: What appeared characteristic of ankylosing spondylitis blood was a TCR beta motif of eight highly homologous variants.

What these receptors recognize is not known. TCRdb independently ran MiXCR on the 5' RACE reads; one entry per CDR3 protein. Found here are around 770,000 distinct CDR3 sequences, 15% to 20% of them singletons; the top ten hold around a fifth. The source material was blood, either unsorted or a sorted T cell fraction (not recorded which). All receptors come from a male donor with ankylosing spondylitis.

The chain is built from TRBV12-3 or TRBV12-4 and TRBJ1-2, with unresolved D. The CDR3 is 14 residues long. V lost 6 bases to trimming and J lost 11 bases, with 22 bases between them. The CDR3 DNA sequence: TGTGCCAGCAGCTCTGGGAGTAGCAAGCTTGGGTACACCTTC. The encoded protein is CASSSGSSKLGYTF.

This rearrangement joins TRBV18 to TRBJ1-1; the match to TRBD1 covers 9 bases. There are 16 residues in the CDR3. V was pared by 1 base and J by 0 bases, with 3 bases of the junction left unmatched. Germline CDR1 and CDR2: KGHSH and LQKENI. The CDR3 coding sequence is TGTGCCAGCTCACCACGACAGGGGGGGATGAACACTGAAGCTTTCTTT. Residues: CASSPRQGGMNTEAFF.

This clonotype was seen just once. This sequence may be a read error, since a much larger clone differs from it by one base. CDR3 nucleotides: TGTGCCAGCAGGATAGGCCATGGCTACACCTTC. Protein: CASRIGHGYTF. V gene TRBV6-5 combines with J gene TRBJ1-2, with unresolved D. Germline V lookup: CDR1 MNHEY, CDR2 SVGAGI. The CDR3 is 11 amino acids. Trimming shortened V by 6 bases and J by 6 bases, and 8 bases separated the two germline ends.

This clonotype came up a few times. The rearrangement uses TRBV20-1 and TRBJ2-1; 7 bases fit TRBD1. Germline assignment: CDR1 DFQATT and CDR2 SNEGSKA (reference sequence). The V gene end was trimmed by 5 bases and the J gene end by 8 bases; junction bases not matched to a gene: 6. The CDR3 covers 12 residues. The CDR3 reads CSAYRGTDEQFF. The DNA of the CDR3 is TGCAGTGCTTACAGGGGTACCGATGAGCAGTTCTTC.

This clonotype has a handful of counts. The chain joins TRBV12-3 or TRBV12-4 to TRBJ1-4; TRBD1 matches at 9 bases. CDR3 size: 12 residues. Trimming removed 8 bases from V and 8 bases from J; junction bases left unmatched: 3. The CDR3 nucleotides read TGTGCCAGCCACAGGGGGCAGGAAAAACTGTTTTTT. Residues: CASHRGQEKLFF.

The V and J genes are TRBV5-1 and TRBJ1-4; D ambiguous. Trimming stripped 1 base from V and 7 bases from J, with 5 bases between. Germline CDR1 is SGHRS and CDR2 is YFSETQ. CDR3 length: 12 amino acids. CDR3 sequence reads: CASSLNAEKLFF. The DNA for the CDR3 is TGCGCCAGCAGCTTGAATGCTGAAAAACTGTTTTTT.

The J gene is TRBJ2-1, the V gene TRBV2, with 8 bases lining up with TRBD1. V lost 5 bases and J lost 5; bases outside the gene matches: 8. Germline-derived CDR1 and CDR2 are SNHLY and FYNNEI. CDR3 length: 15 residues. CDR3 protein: CASSRQGTSNNEQFF. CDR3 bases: TGTGCCAGCAGTCGACAGGGGACGTCGAACAATGAGCAGTTCTTC.

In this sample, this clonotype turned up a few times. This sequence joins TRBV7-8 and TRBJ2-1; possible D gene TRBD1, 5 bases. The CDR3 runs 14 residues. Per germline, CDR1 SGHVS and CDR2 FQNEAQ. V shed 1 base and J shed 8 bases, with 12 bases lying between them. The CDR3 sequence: CASSLGGWTYEQFF. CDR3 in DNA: TGTGCCAGCAGCTTAGGGGGTTGGACATATGAGCAGTTCTTC.

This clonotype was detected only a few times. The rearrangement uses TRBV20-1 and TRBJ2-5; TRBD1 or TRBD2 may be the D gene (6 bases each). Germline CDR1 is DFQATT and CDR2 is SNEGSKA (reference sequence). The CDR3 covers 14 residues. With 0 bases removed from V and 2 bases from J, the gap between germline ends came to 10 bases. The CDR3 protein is CSARDPGAQETQYF. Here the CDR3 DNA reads TGCAGTGCTAGAGATCCGGGGGCTCAAGAGACCCAGTACTTC.

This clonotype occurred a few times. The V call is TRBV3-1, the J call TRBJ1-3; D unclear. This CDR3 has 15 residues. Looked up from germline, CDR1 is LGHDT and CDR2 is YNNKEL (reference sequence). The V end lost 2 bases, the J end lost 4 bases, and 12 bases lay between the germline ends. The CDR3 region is CASSQTGPGGNTIYF. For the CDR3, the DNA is TGTGCCAGCAGCCAAACCGGACCGGGAGGAAACACCATATATTTT.

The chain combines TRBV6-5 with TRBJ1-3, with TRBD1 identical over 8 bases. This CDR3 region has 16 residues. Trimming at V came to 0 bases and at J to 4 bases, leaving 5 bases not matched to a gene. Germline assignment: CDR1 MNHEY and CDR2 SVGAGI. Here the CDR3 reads CASSYSSGGSGNTIYF. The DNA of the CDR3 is TGTGCCAGCAGTTACTCTTCAGGGGGCTCAGGAAACACCATATATTTT.

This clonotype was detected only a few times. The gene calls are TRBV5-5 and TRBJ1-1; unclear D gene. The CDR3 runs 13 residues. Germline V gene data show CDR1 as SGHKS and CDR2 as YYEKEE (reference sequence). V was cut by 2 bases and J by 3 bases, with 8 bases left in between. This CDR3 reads CASSFNPDTEAFF. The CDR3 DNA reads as TGTGCCAGCAGCTTTAACCCAGACACTGAAGCTTTCTTT.

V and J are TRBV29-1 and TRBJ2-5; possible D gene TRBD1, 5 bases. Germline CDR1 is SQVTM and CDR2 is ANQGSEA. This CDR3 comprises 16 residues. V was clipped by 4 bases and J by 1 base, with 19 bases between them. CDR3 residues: CSVVGGEQVIQETQYF. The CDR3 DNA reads TGCAGCGTTGTGGGTGGGGAACAGGTGATCCAAGAGACCCAGTACTTC.

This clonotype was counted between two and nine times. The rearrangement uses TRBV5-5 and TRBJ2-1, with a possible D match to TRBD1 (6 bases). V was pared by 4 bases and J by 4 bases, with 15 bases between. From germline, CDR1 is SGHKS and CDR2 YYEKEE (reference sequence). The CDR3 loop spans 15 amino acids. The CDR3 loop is CASSLARQVYNEQFF. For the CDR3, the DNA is TGTGCCAGCAGCCTTGCCCGACAGGTGTACAATGAGCAGTTCTTC.

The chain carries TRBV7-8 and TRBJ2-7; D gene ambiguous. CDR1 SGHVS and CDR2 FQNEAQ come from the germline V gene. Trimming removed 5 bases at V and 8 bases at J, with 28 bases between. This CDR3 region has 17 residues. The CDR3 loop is CASSPPFHMGSRPKQYF. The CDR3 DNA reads TGTGCCAGCAGCCCCCCCTTCCACATGGGCAGCCGGCCCAAGCAGTACTTC.

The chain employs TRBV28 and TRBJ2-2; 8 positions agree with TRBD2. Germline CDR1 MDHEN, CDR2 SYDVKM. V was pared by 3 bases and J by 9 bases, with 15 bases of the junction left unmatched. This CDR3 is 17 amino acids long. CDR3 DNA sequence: TGTGCCAGCAGTTTCAACTCAGGACTAGCTCTTCGCCGGGAGCTGTTTTTT. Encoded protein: CASSFNSGLALRRELFF. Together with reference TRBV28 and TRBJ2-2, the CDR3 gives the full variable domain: DVKVTQSSRYLVKRTGEKVFLECVQDMDHENMFWYRQDPGLGLRLIYFSYDVKMKEKGDIPEGYSVSREKKERFSLILESASTNQTSMYLCASSFNSGLALRRELFFGEGSRLTVL.

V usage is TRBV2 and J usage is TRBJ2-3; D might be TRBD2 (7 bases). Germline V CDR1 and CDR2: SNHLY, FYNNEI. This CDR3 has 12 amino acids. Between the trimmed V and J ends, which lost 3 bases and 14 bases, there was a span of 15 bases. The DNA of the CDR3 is TGTGCCAGCAGTGATACCGGGGGGCGGAGGTATTTT. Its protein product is CASSDTGGRRYF.

The CDR3 here is CATSRDGQGQSRYEQYF. CDR3 DNA: TGTGCCACCAGCAGAGATGGACAAGGGCAGAGCCGTTACGAGCAGTACTTC. This chain links TRBV15 with TRBJ2-7; D perhaps matches TRBD1 (5 bases). CDR3 length: 17 amino acids. Trimming removed 0 bases from V and 4 bases from J, with 19 bases in between. Germline lookup yields CDR1 LNHNV and CDR2 YYDKDF (reference sequence).

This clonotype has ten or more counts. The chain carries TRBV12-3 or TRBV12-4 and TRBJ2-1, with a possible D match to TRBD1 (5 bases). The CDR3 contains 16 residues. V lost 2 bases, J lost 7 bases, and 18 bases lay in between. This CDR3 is CASSLSPLSTGNEQFF. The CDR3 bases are TGTGCCAGCAGTTTATCCCCTCTATCCACAGGTAATGAGCAGTTCTTC.

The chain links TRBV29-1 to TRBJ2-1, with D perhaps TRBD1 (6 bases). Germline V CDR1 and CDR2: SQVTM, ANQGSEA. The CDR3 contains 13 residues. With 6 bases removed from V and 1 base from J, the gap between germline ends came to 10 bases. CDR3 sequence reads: CSVNTGSYNEQFF. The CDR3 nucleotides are TGCAGCGTGAACACAGGGTCCTACAATGAGCAGTTCTTC.

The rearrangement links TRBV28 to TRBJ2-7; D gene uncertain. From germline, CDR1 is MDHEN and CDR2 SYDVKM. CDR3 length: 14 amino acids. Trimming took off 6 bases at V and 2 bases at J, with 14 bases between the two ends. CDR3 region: CASSLLRKPYEQYF. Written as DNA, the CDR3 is TGTGCCAGCAGCCTGTTAAGAAAGCCCTACGAGCAGTACTTC.

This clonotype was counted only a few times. CDR3 nucleotides: TGTGCCAGCAGCCTTCCTGGACAGCTCCGCACAGATACGCAGTATTTT. It codes for CASSLPGQLRTDTQYF. The gene calls are TRBV5-6 and TRBJ2-3; D is perhaps TRBD1 (6 bases). V was clipped by 4 bases and J by 1 base, with 16 bases between them. The CDR3 covers 16 residues. In germline, CDR1 is SGHDT, CDR2 YYEEEE.

CDR3 residues: CSARVGDSPLHF. In DNA form, the CDR3 reads TGCAGCGCTCGGGTTGGGGATTCACCCCTCCACTTT. The chain carries TRBV29-1 and TRBJ1-6; D ambiguous. Germline V CDR1 and CDR2: SQVTM, ANQGSEA. V lost 7 bases and J lost 8, with 12 bases in between. CDR3 length equals 12 residues.

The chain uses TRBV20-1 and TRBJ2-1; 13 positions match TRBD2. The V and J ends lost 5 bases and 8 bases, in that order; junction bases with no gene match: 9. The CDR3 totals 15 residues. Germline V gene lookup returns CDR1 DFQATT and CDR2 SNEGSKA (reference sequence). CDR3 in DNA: TGCAGTGCTTCCATAAGAACTAGCGGGAGGGATGAGCAGTTCTTC. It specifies CSASIRTSGRDEQFF.

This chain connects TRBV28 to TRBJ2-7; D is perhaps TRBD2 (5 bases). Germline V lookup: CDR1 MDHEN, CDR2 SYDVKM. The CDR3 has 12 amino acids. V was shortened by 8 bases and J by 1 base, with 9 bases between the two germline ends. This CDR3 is CASALVSYEQYF. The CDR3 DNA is TGTGCCAGCGCACTAGTTTCCTACGAGCAGTACTTC.